This entry lists 18 T cell receptor beta chains sequenced from one sample in a study of blood T cells in healthy people across ages. A J-beta primer mix and a sample-barcoded 5' primer were used in a second PCR of about 7 to 12 cycles. TCRdb itself ran the 5' RACE reads through MiXCR, one entry per CDR3 protein. The data show around 850,000 distinct CDR3 sequences, 35% to 40% seen once. The sample consisted of blood. The receptors stem from a man between 18 and 35 years old in good health.

This clonotype has at least ten counts. The chain is built from TRBV10-3 and TRBJ2-5; 8 positions agree with TRBD1. This CDR3 region has 13 residues. Germline CDR1 and CDR2: ENHRY and SYGVKD. The J segment lost 4 bases and the V segment lost 10 bases, leaving 8 bases of the junction unmatched. The CDR3 region has the DNA TGTGCCACCGGACAGGGTGGGGCAGAGACCCAGTACTTC. Its protein product is CATGQGGAETQYF.

This clonotype was picked up a small number of times. The V and J genes are TRBV5-1 and TRBJ1-4; D is unresolved. The CDR3 has 15 residues. Germline V CDR1 and CDR2: SGHRS, YFSETQ. The V gene lost 0 bases and the J gene lost 6 bases, with 12 bases spanning the gap. CDR3 sequence: CASSLVQPGDEKLFF. CDR3 nucleotide sequence: TGCGCCAGCAGCTTGGTTCAGCCAGGCGATGAAAAACTGTTTTTT.

This clonotype was detected only once. A read error is possible here, since a much larger clone lies one base away. The rearrangement uses TRBV20-1 and TRBJ2-1, with TRBD2 matching over 7 bases. CDR3 length: 15 residues. Germline V gives CDR1 DFQATT, CDR2 SNEGSKA (reference sequence). The CDR3 DNA sequence: TGCAGTGCTAGAGACGGCGGGAGCTCCTACAATGAGCAGGTCTTC. Translation gives CSARDGGSSYNEQVF.

The chain couples TRBV5-1 to TRBJ1-1, with a weak D call TRBD1 (5 bases). Germline V lookup: CDR1 SGHRS, CDR2 YFSETQ. The V end lost 4 bases, the J end lost 0 bases, and 13 bases lay between the germline ends. CDR3 length: 15 amino acids. CDR3 in amino acids: CASSQSTALNTEAFF. As DNA, the CDR3 is TGCGCCAGCAGCCAGTCGACAGCTCTGAACACTGAAGCTTTCTTT. Supplemented by reference TRBV5-1 and TRBJ1-1, the full variable domain reads KAGVTQTPRYLIKTRGQQVTLSCSPISGHRSVSWYQQTPGQGLQFLFEYFSETQRNKGNFPGRFSGRQFSNSRSEMNVSTLELGDSALYLCASSQSTALNTEAFFGQGTRLTVV.

This clonotype was seen a few times. The genes are TRBV4-3 and TRBJ2-4; D is possibly TRBD2 (5 bases). Germline loops: CDR1 LGHNA, CDR2 YSLEER. V lost 0 bases to trimming and J lost 9 bases, with 15 bases between them. The CDR3 has 15 amino acids. The CDR3 spells CASSQERSLAGIQYF. The CDR3 DNA is TGCGCCAGCAGCCAAGAAAGGTCGCTAGCTGGCATTCAGTACTTC.

The V gene is TRBV27, the J gene TRBJ2-1, with TRBD2 as a possible D gene (6 bases). The J call is uncertain, as TRBJ2-7 better fits the DNA end. The CDR3 is 15 amino acids. Germline lookup yields CDR1 MNHEY and CDR2 SMNVEV (reference sequence). CDR3 sequence (DNA): TGTGCCAGCCGGGTGGCGGGGAGCTCCTACAATGAGCAGTACTTC. This codes for CASRVAGSSYNEQYF.

This clonotype was seen only once. The CDR3 is CATSEDRGLAGELFF. The CDR3 bases are TGTGCCACCAGTGAGGACAGGGGTTTGGCCGGGGAGCTGTTTTTT. The rearrangement joins TRBV24-1 to TRBJ2-2; TRBD1 agrees at 9 bases. Per germline, CDR1 KGHDR and CDR2 SFDVKD. The CDR3 runs 15 residues. V shed 4 bases, J shed 6 bases, and the junction held 5 bases outside the gene matches.

The rearrangement uses TRBV13 and TRBJ1-1, with D maybe TRBD1 (5 bases). Germline CDR1 is PRHDT and CDR2 is FYEKMQ (reference sequence). Between the trimmed V and J ends, which lost 1 base and 0 bases, there was a span of 15 bases. The CDR3 sequence is 17 residues long. The DNA of the CDR3 is TGTGCCAGCAGCTTAGAGGTGGACGGGGGGATGAACACTGAAGCTTTCTTT. Its protein product is CASSLEVDGGMNTEAFF.

The J gene is TRBJ1-2, the V gene TRBV14; D unclear. CDR1 and CDR2 (germline): SGHDN, FVKESK. This CDR3 comprises 13 residues. Trimming left V 0 bases short and J 4 bases short, with 6 bases between. CDR3 amino acids: CASSQDNGYGYTF. The CDR3 region has the DNA TGTGCCAGCAGCCAAGACAATGGCTATGGCTACACCTTC. The complete variable domain, with remaining parts taken from reference TRBV14 and TRBJ1-2, reads EAGVTQFPSHSVIEKGQTVTLRCDPISGHDNLYWYRRVMGKEIKFLLHFVKESKQDESGMPNNRFLAERTGGTYSTLKVQPAELEDSGVYFCASSQDNGYGYTFGSGTRLTVV.

The chain uses TRBV27 and TRBJ1-1; 8 nucleotides align to TRBD1. Germline values: CDR1 MNHEY, CDR2 SMNVEV (reference sequence). This CDR3 region has 13 residues. The V and J ends lost 6 bases and 4 bases, in that order; junction bases with no gene match: 4. The CDR3 DNA follows: TGTGCCAGCAGGCCGGGACAGGTCACTGAAGCTTTCTTT. Its translation is CASRPGQVTEAFF.

The genes are TRBV5-1 and TRBJ2-1; 9 nucleotides match TRBD1. There are 15 residues in the CDR3. Germline V CDR1 and CDR2: SGHRS, YFSETQ. With V trimmed by 4 bases and J by 6 bases, 8 bases remained unmatched. The CDR3 DNA follows: TGCGCCAGCAGCCCCGGGGACAGGGTTACCAATGAGCAGTTCTTC. Translation: CASSPGDRVTNEQFF.

The table lists this clonotype with many counts. The genes are TRBV20-1 and TRBJ2-1; TRBD2 agrees at 9 bases. Looked up from germline, CDR1 is DFQATT and CDR2 is SNEGSKA (reference sequence). This CDR3 region has 16 residues. V lost 0 bases to trimming and J lost 6 bases; unmatched junction nucleotides: 9. The CDR3 protein is CSAREEPGLAVNEQFF. The CDR3 bases are TGCAGTGCTAGAGAAGAACCGGGACTAGCCGTCAATGAGCAGTTCTTC.

The table lists this clonotype with many counts. The chain uses TRBV29-1 and TRBJ2-1; TRBD2 matches at 11 bases. The trim removed 7 bases at V and 4 bases at J, leaving 3 bases unmatched. The CDR3 sequence is 13 residues long. The germline gives CDR1 SQVTM, CDR2 ANQGSEA. CDR3 bases: TGCAGCGCACGACTAGCGGGGTACAATGAGCAGTTCTTC. Its protein is CSARLAGYNEQFF.

This clonotype has more than one count but fewer than ten. The chain is built from TRBV29-1 and TRBJ1-1, with unresolved D. Between the trimmed V and J ends, which lost 0 bases and 1 base, there was a span of 9 bases. The CDR3 loop spans 14 amino acids. Germline V lookup: CDR1 SQVTM, CDR2 ANQGSEA. The CDR3 spells CSVEDRAANTEAFF. For the CDR3, the DNA is TGCAGCGTTGAAGATCGCGCGGCGAACACTGAAGCTTTCTTT. Looking up the rest from reference TRBV29-1 and TRBJ1-1 gives the full variable domain: SAVISQKPSRDICQRGTSLTIQCQVDSQVTMMFWYRQQPGQSLTLIATANQGSEATYESGFVIDKFPISRPNLTFSTLTVSNMSPEDSSIYLCSVEDRAANTEAFFGQGTRLTVV.

This chain uses TRBV29-1 with TRBJ2-5; weak D call: TRBD2 (5 bases). Germline V CDR1 and CDR2: SQVTM, ANQGSEA. The V and J ends lost 0 bases and 1 base respectively, with 9 bases between them. The CDR3 extends over 14 amino acids. The CDR3 coding sequence is TGCAGCGTTGAAGAGAGCGGCTCCCAAGAGACCCAGTACTTC. Amino acid sequence: CSVEESGSQETQYF.

This clonotype turned up a few times. The V gene is TRBV4-2, the J gene TRBJ2-7; no firm D call. Germline V gives CDR1 LGHNA, CDR2 YNFKEQ. The CDR3 has 14 residues. Trimming stripped 0 bases from V and 4 bases from J, with 10 bases between. CDR3 sequence (DNA): TGTGCCAGCAGCCAAGAACGGAGCGTTTACGAGCAGTACTTC. This sequence encodes CASSQERSVYEQYF.

The chain combines TRBV18 with TRBJ2-4; D might be TRBD1 (6 bases). There are 15 residues in the CDR3. V lost 0 bases to trimming and J lost 6 bases, with 12 bases between them. Germline loops: CDR1 KGHSH, CDR2 LQKENI. Here the CDR3 reads CASSPPVGQTNIQYF. The DNA of the CDR3 is TGTGCCAGCTCACCACCGGTGGGACAAACAAACATTCAGTACTTC.

The CDR3: CSVLGLAGNEQFF. CDR3 in DNA: TGCAGCGTCCTGGGACTAGCGGGCAATGAGCAGTTCTTC. V usage is TRBV29-1 and J usage is TRBJ2-1; 12 positions match TRBD2. CDR1 SQVTM and CDR2 ANQGSEA come from the germline V gene. J gave up 6 bases and V 6 bases, and 3 bases lay outside the gene matches. The CDR3 sequence is 13 residues long.